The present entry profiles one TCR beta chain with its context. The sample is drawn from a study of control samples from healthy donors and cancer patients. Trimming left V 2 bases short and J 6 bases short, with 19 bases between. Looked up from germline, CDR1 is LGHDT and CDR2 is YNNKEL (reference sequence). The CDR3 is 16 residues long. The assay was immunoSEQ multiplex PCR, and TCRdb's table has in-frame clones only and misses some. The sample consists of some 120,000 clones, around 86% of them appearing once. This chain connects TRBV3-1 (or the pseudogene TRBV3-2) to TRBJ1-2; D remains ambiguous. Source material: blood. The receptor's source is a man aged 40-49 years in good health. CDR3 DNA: TGTGCCAGCAGCCAACCCCTGCCCGCGGGTAAGGATGGCTACACCTTC. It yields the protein CASSQPLPAGKDGYTF.